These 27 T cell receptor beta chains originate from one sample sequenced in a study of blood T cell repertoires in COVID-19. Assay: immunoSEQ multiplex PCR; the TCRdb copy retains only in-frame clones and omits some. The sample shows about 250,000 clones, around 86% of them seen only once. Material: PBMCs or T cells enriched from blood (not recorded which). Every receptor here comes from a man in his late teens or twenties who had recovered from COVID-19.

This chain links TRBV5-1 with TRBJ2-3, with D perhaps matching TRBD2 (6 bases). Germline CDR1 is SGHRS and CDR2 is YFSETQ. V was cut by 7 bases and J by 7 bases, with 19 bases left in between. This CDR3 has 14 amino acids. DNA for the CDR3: TGCGCCAGCCGGGTGGAGTCGGAGGGCCATACGCAGTATTTT. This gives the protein CASRVESEGHTQYF.

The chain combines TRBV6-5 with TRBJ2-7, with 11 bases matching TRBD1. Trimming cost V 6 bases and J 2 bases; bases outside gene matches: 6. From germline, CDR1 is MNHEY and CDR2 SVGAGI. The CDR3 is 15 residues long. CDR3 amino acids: CASRRGTGGTYEQYF. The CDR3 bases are TGTGCCAGCAGGAGGGGGACAGGGGGTACCTACGAGCAGTACTTC.

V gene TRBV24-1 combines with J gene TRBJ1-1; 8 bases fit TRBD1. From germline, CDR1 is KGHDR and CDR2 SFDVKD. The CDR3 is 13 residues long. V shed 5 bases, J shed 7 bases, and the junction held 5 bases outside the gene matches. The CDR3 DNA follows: TGTGCCACCAGTGCTTCAGGGGGCTTTGAAGCTTTCTTT. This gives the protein CATSASGGFEAFF.

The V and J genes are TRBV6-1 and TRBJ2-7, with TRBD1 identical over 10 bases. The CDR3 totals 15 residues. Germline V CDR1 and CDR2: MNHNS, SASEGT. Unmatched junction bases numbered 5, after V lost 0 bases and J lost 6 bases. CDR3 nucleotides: TGTGCCAGCAGTGAAGCAATGGGACAGGGGCGCGAGCAGTACTTC. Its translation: CASSEAMGQGREQYF.

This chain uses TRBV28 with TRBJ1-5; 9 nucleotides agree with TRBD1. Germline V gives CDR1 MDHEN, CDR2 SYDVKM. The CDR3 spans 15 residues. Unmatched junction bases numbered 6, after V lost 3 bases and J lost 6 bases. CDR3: CASSFLGTGFQPQHF. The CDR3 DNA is TGTGCCAGCAGTTTTTTAGGGACAGGGTTTCAGCCCCAGCATTTT.

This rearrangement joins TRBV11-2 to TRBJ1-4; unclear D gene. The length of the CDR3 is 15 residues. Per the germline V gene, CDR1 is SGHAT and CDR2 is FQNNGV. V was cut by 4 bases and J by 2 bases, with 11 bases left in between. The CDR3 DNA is TGTGCCAGCAGCTCGGACGGGAATACTAATGAAAAACTGTTTTTT. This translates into CASSSDGNTNEKLFF.

The chain's CDR3 is CASSLVGQGVNNEQFF. CDR3 DNA sequence: TGCGCCAGCAGCTTGGTCGGACAGGGGGTCAACAATGAGCAGTTCTTC. The genes are TRBV5-1 and TRBJ2-1; 10 bases are shared with TRBD1. The germline V gene has CDR1 SGHRS and CDR2 YFSETQ. The ends lost 0 bases at V and 5 bases at J; junction bases unmatched: 5. The CDR3 spans 16 residues.

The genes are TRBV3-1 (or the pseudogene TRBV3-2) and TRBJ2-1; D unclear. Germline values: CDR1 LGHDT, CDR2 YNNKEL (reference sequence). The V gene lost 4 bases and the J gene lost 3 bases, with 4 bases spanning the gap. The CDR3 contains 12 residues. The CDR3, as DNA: TGTGCCAGCAGCCGCGGCTACAATGAGCAGTTCTTC. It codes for CASSRGYNEQFF.

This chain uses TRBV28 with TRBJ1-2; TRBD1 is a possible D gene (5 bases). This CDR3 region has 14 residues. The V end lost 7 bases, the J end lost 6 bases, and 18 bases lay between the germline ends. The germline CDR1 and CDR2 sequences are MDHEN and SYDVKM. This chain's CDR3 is CASTLRAGNNGYTF. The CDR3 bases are TGTGCCAGCACACTTAGGGCAGGGAATAATGGCTACACCTTC.

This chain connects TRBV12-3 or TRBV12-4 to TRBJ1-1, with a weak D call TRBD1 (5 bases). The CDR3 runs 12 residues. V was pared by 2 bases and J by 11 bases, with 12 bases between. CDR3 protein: CASSLIGVGAFF. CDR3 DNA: TGTGCCAGCAGTTTAATAGGGGTTGGGGCTTTCTTT.

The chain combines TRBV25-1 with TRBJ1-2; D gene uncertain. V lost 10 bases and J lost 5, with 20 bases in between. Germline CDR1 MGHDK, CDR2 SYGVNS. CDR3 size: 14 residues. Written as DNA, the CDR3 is TGTGCCACCCAGCGGGAGAGGCCCCCGTATGGCTACACCTTC. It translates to CATQRERPPYGYTF.

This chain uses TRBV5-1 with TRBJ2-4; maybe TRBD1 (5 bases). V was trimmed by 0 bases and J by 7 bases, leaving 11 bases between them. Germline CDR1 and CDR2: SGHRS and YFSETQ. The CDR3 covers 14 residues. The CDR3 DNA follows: TGCGCCAGCAGCTTGGGGGGCCCGGCCAACATTCAGTACTTC. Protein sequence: CASSLGGPANIQYF.

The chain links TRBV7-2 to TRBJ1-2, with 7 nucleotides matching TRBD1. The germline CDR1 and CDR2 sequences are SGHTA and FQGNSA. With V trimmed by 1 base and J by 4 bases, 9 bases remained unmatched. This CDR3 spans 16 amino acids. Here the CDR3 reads CASSLVAVGGIYGYTF. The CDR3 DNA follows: TGTGCCAGCAGCTTAGTGGCGGTAGGGGGCATCTATGGCTACACCTTC.

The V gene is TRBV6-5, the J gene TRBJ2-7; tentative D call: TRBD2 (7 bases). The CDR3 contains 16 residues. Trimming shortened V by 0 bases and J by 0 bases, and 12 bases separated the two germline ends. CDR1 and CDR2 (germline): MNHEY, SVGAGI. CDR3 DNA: TGTGCCAGCAGTTACTCGAAGCGGGACAACTCCTACGAGCAGTACTTC. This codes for CASSYSKRDNSYEQYF.

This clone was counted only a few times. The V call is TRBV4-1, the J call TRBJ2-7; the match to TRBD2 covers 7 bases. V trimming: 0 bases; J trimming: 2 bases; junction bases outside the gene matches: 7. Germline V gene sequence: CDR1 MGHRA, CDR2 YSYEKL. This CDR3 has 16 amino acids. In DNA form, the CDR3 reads TGCGCCAGCAGCCAAGAAGGGAGGGCGGGGCCCTACGAGCAGTACTTC. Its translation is CASSQEGRAGPYEQYF.

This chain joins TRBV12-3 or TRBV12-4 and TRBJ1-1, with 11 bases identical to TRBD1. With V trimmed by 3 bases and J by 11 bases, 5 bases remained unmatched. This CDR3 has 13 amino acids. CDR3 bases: TGTGCCAGCAGTTTCCGGACAGGGGGCTTGGCTTTCTTT. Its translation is CASSFRTGGLAFF.

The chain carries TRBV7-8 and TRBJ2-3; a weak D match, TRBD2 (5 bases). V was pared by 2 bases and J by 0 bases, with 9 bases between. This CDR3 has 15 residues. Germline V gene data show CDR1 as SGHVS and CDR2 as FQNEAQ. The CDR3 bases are TGTGCCAGCAGCTTACCGGGGATCAGCACAGATACGCAGTATTTT. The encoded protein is CASSLPGISTDTQYF.

The CDR3 DNA reads TGTGCCAGCGCAACCGGGACAAACTATGGCTACACCTTC. Amino acids: CASATGTNYGYTF. This chain uses TRBV28 with TRBJ1-2; D is perhaps TRBD1 (6 bases). V lost 8 bases and J 2 bases, leaving 12 bases between the germline ends. The germline CDR1 and CDR2 sequences are MDHEN and SYDVKM. The CDR3 loop spans 13 amino acids.

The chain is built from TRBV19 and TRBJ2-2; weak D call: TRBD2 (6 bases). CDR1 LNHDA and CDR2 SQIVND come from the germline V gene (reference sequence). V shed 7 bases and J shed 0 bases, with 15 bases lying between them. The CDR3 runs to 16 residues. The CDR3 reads CASKIGGGANTGELFF. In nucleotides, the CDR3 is TGTGCCAGTAAAATTGGTGGAGGGGCGAACACCGGGGAGCTGTTTTTT.

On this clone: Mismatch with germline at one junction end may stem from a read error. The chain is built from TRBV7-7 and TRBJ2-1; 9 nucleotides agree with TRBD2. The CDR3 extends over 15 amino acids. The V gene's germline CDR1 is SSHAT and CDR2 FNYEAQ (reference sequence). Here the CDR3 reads CASSLGSGGLGEQFF. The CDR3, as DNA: TGTGCTAGCAGCTTGGGTAGCGGGGGACTGGGGGAGCAGTTCTTC.

CDR3 coding DNA: TGCGCCACCTCACCCACAGGGGGAGGCTCCTACAATGAGCAGTTCTTC. Its protein is CATSPTGGGSYNEQFF. The genes are TRBV4-1 and TRBJ2-1; 8 nucleotides align to TRBD1. The germline gives CDR1 MGHRA, CDR2 YSYEKL. V shed 10 bases, J shed 0 bases, and the junction held 11 bases outside the gene matches. The CDR3 is made up of 16 amino acids.

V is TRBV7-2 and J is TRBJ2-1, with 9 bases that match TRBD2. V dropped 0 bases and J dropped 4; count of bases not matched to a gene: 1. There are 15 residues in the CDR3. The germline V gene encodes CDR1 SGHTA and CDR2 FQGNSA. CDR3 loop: CASSLATSGYNEQFF. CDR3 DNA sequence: TGTGCCAGCAGCTTAGCGACTAGCGGTTACAATGAGCAGTTCTTC.

CDR3 loop: CASSEGATGELFF. The CDR3 DNA reads as TGTGCCAGCAGCGAGGGGGCGACCGGGGAGCTGTTTTTT. The chain combines TRBV5-4 with TRBJ2-2; 7 bases fit TRBD1. From germline, CDR1 is SGHNT and CDR2 YYREEE (reference sequence). The CDR3 totals 13 residues. Losses at the gene ends were 4 bases for V and 5 bases for J; bases not matched to a gene: 2.

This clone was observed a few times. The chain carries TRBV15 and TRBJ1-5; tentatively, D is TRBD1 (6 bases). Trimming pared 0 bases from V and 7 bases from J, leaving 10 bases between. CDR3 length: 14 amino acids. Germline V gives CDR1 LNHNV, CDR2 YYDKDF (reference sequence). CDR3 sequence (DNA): TGTGCCACCAGCAGAGACAGGGGATACCAGCCCCAGCATTTT. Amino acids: CATSRDRGYQPQHF.

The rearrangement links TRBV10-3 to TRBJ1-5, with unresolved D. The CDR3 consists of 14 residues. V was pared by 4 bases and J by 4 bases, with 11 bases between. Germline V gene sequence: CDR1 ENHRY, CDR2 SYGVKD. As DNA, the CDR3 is TGTGCCATCAGTGGGGAGGGAGGGAATCAGCCCCAGCATTTT. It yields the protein CAISGEGGNQPQHF.

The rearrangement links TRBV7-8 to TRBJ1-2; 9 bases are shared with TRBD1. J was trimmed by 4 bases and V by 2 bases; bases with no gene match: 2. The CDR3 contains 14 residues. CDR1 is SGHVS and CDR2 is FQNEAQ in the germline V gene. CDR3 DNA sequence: TGTGCCAGCAGCTTAACAGGGGGCATCTATGGCTACACCTTC. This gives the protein CASSLTGGIYGYTF.

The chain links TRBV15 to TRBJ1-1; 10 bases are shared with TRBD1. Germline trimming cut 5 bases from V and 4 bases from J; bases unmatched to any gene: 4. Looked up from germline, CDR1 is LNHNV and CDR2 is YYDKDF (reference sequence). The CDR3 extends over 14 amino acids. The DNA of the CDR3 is TGTGCCACCAGCCTGGACAGGGGGACCACTGAAGCTTTCTTT. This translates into CATSLDRGTTEAFF.